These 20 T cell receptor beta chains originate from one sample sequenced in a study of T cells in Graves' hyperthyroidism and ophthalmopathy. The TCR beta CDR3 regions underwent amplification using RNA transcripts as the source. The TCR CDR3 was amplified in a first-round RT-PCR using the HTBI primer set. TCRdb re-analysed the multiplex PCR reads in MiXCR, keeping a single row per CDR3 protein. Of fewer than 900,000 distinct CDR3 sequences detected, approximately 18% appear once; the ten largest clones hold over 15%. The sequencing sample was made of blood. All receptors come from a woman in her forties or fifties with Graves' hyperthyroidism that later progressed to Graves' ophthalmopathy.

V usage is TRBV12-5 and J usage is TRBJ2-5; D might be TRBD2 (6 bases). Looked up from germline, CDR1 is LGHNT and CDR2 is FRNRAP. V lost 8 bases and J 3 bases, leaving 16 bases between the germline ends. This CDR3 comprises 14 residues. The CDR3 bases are TGTGCTAGTACCCTTGGGGTAGCGGAAGAGACCCAGTACTTC. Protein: CASTLGVAEETQYF.

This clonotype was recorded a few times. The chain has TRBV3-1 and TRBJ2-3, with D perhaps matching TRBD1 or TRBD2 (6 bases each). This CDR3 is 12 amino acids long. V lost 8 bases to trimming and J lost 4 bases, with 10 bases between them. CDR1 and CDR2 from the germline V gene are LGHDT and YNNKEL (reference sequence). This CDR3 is CASRGGPDTQYF. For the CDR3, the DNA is TGTGCCAGCCGTGGGGGGCCAGATACGCAGTATTTT.

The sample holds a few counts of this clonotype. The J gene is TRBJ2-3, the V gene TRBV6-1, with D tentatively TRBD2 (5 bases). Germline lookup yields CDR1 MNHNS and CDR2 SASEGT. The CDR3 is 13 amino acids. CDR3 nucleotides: TGTGCGCTTGGCGCGGGCGGCACAGATACGCAGTATTTT. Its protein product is CALGAGGTDTQYF.

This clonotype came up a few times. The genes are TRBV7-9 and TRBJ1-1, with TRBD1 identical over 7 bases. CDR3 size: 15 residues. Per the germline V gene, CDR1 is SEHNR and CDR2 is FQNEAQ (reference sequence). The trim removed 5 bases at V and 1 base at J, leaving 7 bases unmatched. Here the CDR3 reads CASSGPGTENTEAFF. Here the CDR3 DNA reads TGTGCCAGCAGCGGTCCCGGGACAGAGAACACTGAAGCTTTCTTT.

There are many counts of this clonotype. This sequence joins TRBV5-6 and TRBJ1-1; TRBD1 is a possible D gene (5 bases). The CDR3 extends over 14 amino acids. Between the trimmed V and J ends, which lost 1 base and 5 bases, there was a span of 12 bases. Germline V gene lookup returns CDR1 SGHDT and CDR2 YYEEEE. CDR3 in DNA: TGTGCCAGCAGCTTGATCCGGGGCGAGACTGAAGCTTTCTTT. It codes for CASSLIRGETEAFF.

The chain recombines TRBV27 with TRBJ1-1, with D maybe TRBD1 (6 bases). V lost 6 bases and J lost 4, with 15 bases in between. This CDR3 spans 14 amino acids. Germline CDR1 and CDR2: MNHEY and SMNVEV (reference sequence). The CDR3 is CASRLGGATTEAFF. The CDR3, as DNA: TGTGCCAGCAGGCTAGGGGGGGCGACCACTGAAGCTTTCTTT.

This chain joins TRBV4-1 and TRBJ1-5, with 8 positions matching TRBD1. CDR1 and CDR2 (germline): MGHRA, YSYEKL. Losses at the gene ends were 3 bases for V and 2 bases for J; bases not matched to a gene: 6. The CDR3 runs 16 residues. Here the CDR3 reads CASSQTGAGGNQPQHF. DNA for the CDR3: TGCGCCAGCAGCCAGACAGGGGCTGGGGGCAATCAGCCCCAGCATTTT.

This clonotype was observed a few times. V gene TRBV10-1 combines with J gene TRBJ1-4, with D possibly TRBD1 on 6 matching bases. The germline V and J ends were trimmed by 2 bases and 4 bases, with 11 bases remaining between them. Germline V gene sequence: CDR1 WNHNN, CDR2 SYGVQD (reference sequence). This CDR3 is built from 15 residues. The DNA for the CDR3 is TGCGCCAGCAGTGAGCCCCGGGACATTAATGAAAAACTGTTTTTT. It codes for CASSEPRDINEKLFF.

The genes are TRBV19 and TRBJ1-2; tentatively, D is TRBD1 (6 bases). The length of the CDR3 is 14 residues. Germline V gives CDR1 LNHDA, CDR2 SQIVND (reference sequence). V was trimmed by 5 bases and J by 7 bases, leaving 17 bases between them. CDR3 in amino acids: CASSFGGKGIGYTF. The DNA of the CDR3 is TGTGCCAGTAGTTTCGGGGGCAAAGGCATTGGCTACACCTTC.

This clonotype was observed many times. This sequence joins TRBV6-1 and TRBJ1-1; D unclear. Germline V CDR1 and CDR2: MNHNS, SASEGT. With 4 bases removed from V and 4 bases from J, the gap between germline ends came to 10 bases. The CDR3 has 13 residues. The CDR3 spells CASSVVRVTEAFF. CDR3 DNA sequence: TGTGCCAGCAGTGTCGTCCGGGTCACTGAAGCTTTCTTT.

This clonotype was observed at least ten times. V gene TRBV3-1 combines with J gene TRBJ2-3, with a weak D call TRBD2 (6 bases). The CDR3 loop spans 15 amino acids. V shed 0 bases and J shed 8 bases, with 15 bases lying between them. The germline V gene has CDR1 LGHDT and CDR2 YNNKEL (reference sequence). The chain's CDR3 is CASSQEGTALRTQYF. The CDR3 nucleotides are TGTGCCAGCAGCCAAGAGGGGACTGCCCTTCGTACGCAGTATTTT.

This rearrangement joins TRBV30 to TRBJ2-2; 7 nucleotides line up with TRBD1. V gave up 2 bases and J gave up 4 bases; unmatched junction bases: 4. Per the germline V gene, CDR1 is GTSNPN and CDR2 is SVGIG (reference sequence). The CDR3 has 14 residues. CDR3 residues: CAWSTGVGTGELFF. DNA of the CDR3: TGTGCCTGGAGTACAGGGGTGGGCACCGGGGAGCTGTTTTTT. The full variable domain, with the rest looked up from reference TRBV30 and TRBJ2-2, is SQTIHQWPATLVQPVGSPLSLECTVEGTSNPNLYWYRQAAGRGLQLLFYSVGIGQISSEVPQNLSASRPQDRQFILSSKKLLLSDSGFYLCAWSTGVGTGELFFGEGSRLTVL.

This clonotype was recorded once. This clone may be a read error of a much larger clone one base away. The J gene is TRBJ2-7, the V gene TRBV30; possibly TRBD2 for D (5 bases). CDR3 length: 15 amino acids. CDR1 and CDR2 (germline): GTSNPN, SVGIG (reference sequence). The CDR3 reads CARSLELGISYEQYF. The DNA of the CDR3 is TGTGCCCGGAGTCTGGAACTAGGGATCTCCTACGAGCAGTACTTC.

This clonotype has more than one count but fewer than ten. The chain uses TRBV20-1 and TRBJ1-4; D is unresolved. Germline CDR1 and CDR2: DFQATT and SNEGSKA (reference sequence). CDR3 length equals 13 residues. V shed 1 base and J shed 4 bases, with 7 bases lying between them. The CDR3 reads CSARAGRNEKLFF. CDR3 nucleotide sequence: TGCAGTGCTAGAGCAGGTCGTAATGAAAAACTGTTTTTT.

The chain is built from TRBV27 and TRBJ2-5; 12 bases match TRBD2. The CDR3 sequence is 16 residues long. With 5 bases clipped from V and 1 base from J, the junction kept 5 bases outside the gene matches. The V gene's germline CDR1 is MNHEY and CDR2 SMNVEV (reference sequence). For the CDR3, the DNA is TGTGCCAGCAGTATGGCACTAGCGGGGGGCCAAGAGACCCAGTACTTC. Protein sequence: CASSMALAGGQETQYF.

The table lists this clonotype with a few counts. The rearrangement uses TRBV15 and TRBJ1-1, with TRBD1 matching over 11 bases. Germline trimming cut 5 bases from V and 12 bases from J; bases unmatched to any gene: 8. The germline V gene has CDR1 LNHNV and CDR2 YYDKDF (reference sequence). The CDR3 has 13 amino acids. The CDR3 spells CATSPWTGGRSFF. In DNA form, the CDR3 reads TGTGCCACCAGCCCATGGACAGGGGGCCGATCTTTCTTT. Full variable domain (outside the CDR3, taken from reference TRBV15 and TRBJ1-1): DAMVIQNPRYQVTQFGKPVTLSCSQTLNHNVMYWYQQKSSQAPKLLFHYYDKDFNNEADTPDNFQSRRPNTSFCFLDIRSPGLGDTAMYLCATSPWTGGRSFFGQGTRLTVV.

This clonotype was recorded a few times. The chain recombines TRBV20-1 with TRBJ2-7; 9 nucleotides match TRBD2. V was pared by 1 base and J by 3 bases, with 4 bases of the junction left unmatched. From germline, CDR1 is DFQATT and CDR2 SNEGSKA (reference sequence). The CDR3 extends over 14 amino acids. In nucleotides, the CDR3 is TGCAGTGCTAGAGGTTCTAGCGGGAACTACGAGCAGTACTTC. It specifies CSARGSSGNYEQYF.

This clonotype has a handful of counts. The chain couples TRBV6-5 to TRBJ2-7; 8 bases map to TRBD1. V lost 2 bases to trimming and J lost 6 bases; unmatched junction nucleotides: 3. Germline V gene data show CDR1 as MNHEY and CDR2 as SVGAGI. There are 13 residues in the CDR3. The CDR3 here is CASSYGTGGEQYF. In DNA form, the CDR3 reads TGTGCCAGCAGTTACGGGACAGGTGGCGAGCAGTACTTC.

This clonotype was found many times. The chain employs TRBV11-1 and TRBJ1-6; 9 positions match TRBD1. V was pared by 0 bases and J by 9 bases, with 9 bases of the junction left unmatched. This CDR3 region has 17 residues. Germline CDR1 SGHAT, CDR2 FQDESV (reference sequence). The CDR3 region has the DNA TGTGCCAGCAGCTTAGCGCCCGGACAGGGGACTGGTTCACCCCTCCACTTT. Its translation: CASSLAPGQGTGSPLHF.

CDR3 coding DNA: TGCAGCGGTACCCTAGTGGGCACCGGGGAGCTGTTTTTT. Its translation is CSGTLVGTGELFF. This chain joins TRBV29-1 and TRBJ2-2; D gene unclear. The germline gives CDR1 SQVTM, CDR2 ANQGSEA. The germline V and J ends were trimmed by 7 bases and 4 bases, with 13 bases remaining between them. The CDR3 runs to 13 residues.